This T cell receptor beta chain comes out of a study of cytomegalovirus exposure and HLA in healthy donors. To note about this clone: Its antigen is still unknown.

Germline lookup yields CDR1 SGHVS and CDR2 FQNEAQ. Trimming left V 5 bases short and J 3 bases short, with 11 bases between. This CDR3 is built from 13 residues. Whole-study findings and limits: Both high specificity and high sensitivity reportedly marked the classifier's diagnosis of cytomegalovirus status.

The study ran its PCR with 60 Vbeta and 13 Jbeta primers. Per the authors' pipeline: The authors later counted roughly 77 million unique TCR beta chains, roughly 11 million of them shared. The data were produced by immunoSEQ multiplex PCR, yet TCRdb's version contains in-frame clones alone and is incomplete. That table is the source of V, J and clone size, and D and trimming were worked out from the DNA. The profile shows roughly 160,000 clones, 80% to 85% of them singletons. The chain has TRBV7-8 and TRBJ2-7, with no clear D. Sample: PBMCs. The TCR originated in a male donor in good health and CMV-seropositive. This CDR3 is CASSPILGYEQYF. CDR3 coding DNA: TGTGCCAGCAGCCCCATCCTCGGCTACGAGCAGTACTTC.